This entry features one T cell receptor (beta chain) sequence. This clonotype was seen ten or more times. Its target antigen remains unknown. Base qualities are missing; no much larger clone stands one base away. This record comes from a study of early T cells in non-severe SARS-CoV-2 infection (dated by TCRdb to about 2021). With regard to the full study: Bulk RNA from unsorted whole blood was used for TCR sequencing, so alpha and beta chains could not be paired. Here is what the overall study found, with its caveats: Matching against VDJdb was skewed toward anti-spike CD8 responses, likely underestimated virus-specific expansions, and missed private and CD4 specificities.

The junction carries 12 bases between V and J, which are trimmed by 0 bases and 0 bases respectively. The CDR3, cysteine through phenylalanine, is 15 amino acids long. CDR3 DNA is the only sequence kept; it has 45 bases, read in frame from the first base. CDR1 is given as DFQATT and CDR2 as SNEGSKA, both from the germline V gene (reference sequence). Set within a cohort of healthcare workers in London, UK, this nested case-control study involved weekly PCR testing of nasopharyngeal swabs along with blood sampling. Between 23 and 31 March 2020, the week of the UK lockdown, healthcare workers were enrolled and then followed up weekly for as long as 16 weeks. Libraries were constructed by 5' RACE. For sequencing, a NextSeq 500 was employed. In the TCR library protocol, unique molecular identifiers were attached to individual cDNA molecules to correct for PCR bias and sequencing error. Both TCR alpha and beta chains were sequenced, and tight co-correlation was observed between alpha and beta sequence abundances in each sample. The authors processed their data as follows. V gene, J gene and CDR3 annotation of TCR sequences was performed with Decombinator V4. TCRs were defined as expanded if a significant change between any two time points was detected under a Poisson model with p below 0.0001. TCR abundances were normalised to the total number of TCRs sequenced per sample and were expressed as counts per million. TRAV1-2 paired with TRAJ12, TRAJ20 or TRAJ33 defined MAIT TCRs, while TRAV10 paired with TRAJ18 defined iNKT TCRs. A search of VDJdb, accessed on 1 November 2021, was run for TCRs annotated to CMV, EBV and SARS-CoV-2, with TCRs annotated for multiple antigens excluded. TCRdb reprocessed the public reads (quality trimming at Q25 with fastp, clone calling with MiXCR) and kept in-frame beta chains. Merged by CDR3 protein, the rows form single entries marked with the most common genes and DNA. TCRdb's processing, not the authors', yielded these V and J calls. The table for this sample lists approximately 81,000 distinct CDR3 sequences; 5.5% to 7.5% of them were counted only once. The ten largest make up about 7.8% of the sample.

The V and J segments used are TRBV20-1 and TRBJ2-7, with the D gene not confidently named. The source of this sequence is an adult who was a healthcare worker with PCR-confirmed SARS-CoV-2 infection or an uninfected control (not recorded which). Sequenced material: whole blood. Here is the DNA: TGCAGTGCTAGAGATTCGGGCCAGAGCTCCTACGAGCAGTACTTC. Protein translation: CSARDSGQSSYEQYF.